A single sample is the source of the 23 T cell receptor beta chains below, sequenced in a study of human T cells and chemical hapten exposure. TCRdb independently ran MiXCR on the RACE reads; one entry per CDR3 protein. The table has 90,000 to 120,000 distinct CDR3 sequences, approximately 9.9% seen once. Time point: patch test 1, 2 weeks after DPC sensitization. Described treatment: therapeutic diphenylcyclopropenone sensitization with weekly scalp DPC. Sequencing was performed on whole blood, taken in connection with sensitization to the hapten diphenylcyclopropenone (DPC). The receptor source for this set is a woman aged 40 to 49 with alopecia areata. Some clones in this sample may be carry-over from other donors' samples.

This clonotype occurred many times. The CDR3: CASSPPGLASYNEQFF. CDR3 nucleotides: TGTGCCAGCAGTCCGCCAGGACTAGCCTCCTACAATGAGCAGTTCTTC. V and J are TRBV28 and TRBJ2-1; TRBD2 agrees at 8 bases. The CDR3 totals 16 residues. Germline V CDR1 and CDR2: MDHEN, SYDVKM. With V trimmed by 5 bases and J by 0 bases, 6 bases remained unmatched. Based on the CDR3 plus reference TRBV28 and TRBJ2-1, the full variable domain is DVKVTQSSRYLVKRTGEKVFLECVQDMDHENMFWYRQDPGLGLRLIYFSYDVKMKEKGDIPEGYSVSREKKERFSLILESASTNQTSMYLCASSPPGLASYNEQFFGPGTRLTVL.

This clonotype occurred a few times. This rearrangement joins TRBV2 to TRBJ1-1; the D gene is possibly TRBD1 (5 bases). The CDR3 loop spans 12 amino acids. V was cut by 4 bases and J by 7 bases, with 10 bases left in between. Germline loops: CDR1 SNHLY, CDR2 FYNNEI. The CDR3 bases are TGTGCCAGCAGTGTTCGGGGGATTGAAGCTTTCTTT. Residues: CASSVRGIEAFF.

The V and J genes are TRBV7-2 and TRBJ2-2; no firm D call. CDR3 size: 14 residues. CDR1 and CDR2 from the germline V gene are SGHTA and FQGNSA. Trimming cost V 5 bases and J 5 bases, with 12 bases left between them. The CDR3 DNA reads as TGTGCCAGCAGCCGGAATGTCCCGACCGGGGAGCTGTTTTTT. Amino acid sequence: CASSRNVPTGELFF.

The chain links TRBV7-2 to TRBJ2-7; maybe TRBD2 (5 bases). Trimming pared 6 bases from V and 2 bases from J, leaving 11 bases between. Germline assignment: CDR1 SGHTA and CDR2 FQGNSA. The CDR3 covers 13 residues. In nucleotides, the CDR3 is TGTGCCAGCAGACGGAGCGGCGCCTACGAGCAGTACTTC. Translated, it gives CASRRSGAYEQYF.

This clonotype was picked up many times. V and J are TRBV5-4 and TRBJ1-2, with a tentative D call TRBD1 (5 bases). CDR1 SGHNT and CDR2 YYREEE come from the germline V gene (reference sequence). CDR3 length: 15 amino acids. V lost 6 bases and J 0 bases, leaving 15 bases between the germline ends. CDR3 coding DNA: TGTGCCAGCACGTCCGGGGGGGGAGCTAACTATGGCTACACCTTC. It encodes CASTSGGGANYGYTF.

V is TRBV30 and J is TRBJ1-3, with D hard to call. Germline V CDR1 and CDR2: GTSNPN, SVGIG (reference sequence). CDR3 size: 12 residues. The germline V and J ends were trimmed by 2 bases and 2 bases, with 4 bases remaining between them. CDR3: CAWSPTGNTIYF. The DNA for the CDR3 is TGTGCCTGGAGTCCTACTGGAAACACCATATATTTT.

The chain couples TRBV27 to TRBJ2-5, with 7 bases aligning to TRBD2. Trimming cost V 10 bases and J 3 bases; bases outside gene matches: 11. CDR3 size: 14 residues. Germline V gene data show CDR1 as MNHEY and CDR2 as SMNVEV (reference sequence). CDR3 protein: CATSGAPLEETQYF. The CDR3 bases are TGTGCCACCAGCGGGGCGCCCCTTGAAGAGACCCAGTACTTC.

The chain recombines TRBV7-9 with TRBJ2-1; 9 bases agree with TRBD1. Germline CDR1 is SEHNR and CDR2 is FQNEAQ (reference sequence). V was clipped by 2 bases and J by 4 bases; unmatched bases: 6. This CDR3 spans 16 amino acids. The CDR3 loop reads CASSLRRDRVYNEQFF. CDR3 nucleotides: TGTGCCAGCAGCTTAAGAAGGGACAGGGTTTACAATGAGCAGTTCTTC.

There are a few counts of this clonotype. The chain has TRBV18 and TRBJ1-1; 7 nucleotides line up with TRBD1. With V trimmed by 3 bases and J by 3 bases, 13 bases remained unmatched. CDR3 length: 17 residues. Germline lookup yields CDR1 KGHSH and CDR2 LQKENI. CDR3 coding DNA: TGTGCCAGCTCACCGCGGACGCCGGGACAGATGGACACTGAAGCTTTCTTT. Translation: CASSPRTPGQMDTEAFF.

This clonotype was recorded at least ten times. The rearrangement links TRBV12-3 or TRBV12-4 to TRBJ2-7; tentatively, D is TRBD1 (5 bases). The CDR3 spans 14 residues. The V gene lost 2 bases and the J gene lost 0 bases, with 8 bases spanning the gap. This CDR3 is CASSLRQGSYEQYF. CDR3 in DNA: TGTGCCAGCAGTTTAAGGCAGGGCTCCTACGAGCAGTACTTC.

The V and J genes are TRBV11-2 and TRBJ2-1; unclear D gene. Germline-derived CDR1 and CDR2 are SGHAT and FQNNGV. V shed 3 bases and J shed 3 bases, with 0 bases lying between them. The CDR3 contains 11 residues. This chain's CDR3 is CASSFYNEQFF. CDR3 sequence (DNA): TGTGCCAGCAGCTTCTACAATGAGCAGTTCTTC.

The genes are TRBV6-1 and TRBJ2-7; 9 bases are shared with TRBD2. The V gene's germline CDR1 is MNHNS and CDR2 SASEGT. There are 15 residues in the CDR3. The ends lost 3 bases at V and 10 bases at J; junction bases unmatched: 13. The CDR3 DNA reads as TGTGCCAGCAGTGAGGCCGCGTGGGGGCTAGCGGGACAGTACTTC. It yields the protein CASSEAAWGLAGQYF.

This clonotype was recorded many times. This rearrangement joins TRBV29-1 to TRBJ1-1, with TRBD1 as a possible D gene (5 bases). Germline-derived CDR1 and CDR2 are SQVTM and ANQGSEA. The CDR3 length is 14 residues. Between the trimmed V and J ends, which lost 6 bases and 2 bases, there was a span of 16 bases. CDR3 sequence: CSVIPGLSNTEAFF. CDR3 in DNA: TGCAGCGTGATACCGGGACTGTCAAACACTGAAGCTTTCTTT.

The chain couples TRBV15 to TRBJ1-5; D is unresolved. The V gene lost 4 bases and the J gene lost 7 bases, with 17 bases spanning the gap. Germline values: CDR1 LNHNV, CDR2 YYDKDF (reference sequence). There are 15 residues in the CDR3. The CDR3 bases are TGTGCCACCAGCACCCTGGCCGGGGTCCCCCAGCCCCAGCATTTT. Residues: CATSTLAGVPQPQHF.

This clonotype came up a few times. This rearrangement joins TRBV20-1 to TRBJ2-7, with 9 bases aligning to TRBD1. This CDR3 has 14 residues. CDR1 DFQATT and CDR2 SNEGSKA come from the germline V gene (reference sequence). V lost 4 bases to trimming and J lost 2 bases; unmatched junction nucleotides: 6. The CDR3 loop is CSATADRGAYEQYF. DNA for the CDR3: TGCAGTGCTACCGCTGACAGGGGGGCCTACGAGCAGTACTTC.

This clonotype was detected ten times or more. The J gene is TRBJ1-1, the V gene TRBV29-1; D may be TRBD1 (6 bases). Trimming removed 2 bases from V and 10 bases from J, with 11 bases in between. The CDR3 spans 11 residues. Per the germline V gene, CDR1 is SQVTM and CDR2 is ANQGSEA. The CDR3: CSVELGQPAFF. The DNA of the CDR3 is TGCAGCGTTGAATTGGGACAACCAGCTTTCTTT.

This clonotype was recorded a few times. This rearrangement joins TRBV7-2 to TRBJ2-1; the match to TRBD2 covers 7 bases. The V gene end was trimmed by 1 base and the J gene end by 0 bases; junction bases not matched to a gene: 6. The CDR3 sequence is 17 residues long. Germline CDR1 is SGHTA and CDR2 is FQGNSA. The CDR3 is CASSLVSGGSSYNEQFF. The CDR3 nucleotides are TGTGCCAGCAGCTTAGTTTCAGGCGGGAGCTCCTACAATGAGCAGTTCTTC.

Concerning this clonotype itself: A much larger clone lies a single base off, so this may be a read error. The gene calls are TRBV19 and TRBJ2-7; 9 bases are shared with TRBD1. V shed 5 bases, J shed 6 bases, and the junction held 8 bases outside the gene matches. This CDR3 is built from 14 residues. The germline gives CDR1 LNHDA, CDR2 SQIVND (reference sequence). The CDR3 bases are TGTGCCAGTAGTTCCCGGGACAGGGCCTTCGAGCAGTACTTC. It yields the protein CASSSRDRAFEQYF.

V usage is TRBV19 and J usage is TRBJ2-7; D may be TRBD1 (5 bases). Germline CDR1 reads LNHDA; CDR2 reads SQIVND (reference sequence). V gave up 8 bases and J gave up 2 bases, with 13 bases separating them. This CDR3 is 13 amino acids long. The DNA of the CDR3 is TGTGCCAGTGGTCGGACAATTACCTACGAGCAGTACTTC. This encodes CASGRTITYEQYF.

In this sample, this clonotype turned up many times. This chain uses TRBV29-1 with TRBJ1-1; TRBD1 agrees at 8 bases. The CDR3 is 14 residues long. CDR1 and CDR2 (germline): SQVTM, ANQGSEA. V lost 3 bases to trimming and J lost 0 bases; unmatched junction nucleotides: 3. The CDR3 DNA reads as TGCAGCGTTGACGTACAGGGGGTGAACACTGAAGCTTTCTTT. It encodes CSVDVQGVNTEAFF.

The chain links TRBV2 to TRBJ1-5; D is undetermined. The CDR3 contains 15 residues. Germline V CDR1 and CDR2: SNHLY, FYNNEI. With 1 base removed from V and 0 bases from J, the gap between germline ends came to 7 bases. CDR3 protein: CASSEGRDSNQPQHF. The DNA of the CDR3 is TGTGCCAGCAGTGAAGGTAGGGATAGCAATCAGCCCCAGCATTTT.

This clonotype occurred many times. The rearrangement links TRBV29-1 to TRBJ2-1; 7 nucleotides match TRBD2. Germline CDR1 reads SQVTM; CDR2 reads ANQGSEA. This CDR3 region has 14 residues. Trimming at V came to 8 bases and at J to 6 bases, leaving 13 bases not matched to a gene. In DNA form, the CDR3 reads TGCAGCATTGGGTCGGCGGGAGCTGGCAATGAGCAGTTCTTC. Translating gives CSIGSAGAGNEQFF.

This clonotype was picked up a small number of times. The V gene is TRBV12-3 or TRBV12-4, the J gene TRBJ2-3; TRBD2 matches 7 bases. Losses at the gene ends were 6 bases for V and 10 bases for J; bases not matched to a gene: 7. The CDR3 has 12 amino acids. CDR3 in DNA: TGTGCCAGCAGGGCGGGGGAACGGGCGCAGTATTTT. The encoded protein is CASRAGERAQYF.